Sequencing of this T cell receptor (beta chain) was carried out in a study of T cell repertoires in cytomegalovirus infection. As for the study in general: Use of recently identified HLA-C-restricted and well-studied HLA-B-restricted CMV epitopes was part of the study.

This clonotype came up a few times. Antigen specificity is unknown. V was pared by 4 bases and J by 4 bases, with 6 bases of the junction left unmatched. This CDR3 is built from 16 residues. Per the germline V gene, CDR1 is SGHTA and CDR2 is FQGTGA. TCRdb re-derived calls from the reads in MiXCR, one entry per CDR3 protein. The sample shows under 200,000 distinct CDR3 sequences, roughly 21% of them seen only once. This sample comprised CD8+ T cells from cultured PBMCs, obtained from culture after CMV antigen stimulation. The chain combines TRBV7-3 with TRBJ2-2; 10 nucleotides agree with TRBD1. The sequence was collected from a human donor in good health (CMV status not recorded). Some clones in this sample may be carry-over from other donors' samples. The CDR3 DNA sequence: TGTGCCAGCAGCTCGACAGGGGGCTCGACCACCGGGGAGCTGTTTTTT. Amino acids: CASSSTGGSTTGELFF.